This T cell receptor beta chain appears in the sequencing data of a study of blood T cell repertoires in COVID-19. Assignments of participants to cohorts depended upon their own reported clinical history. Recovered status applied to Cohort 3 donors who had two consecutive negative PCRs. It also applied to those with clearance or with symptom resolution. Profiled with immunoSEQ multiplex PCR; TCRdb holds only in-frame clones, not every one. Here the sample spans about 130,000 clones, about 80% being singletons. Between the trimmed V and J ends, which lost 4 bases and 3 bases, there was a span of 9 bases. CDR1 and CDR2 from the germline V gene are SGHVS and FQNEAQ. This CDR3 is 13 amino acids long.

The chain links TRBV7-8 to TRBJ1-1; D is ambiguous. The clonotype comes from a man over 45 who had recovered from COVID-19. Input material: PBMCs or T cells enriched from blood (not recorded which). DNA of the CDR3: TGTGCCAGCAGCTCACTGTCGTACACTGAAGCTTTCTTT. This codes for CASSSLSYTEAFF. The entire variable domain, with the rest obtained from reference TRBV7-8 and TRBJ1-1, is as follows: GAGVSQSPRYKVAKRGQDVALRCDPISGHVSLFWYQQALGQGPEFLTYFQNEAQLDKSGLPSDRFFAERPEGSVSTLKIQRTQQEDSAVYLCASSSLSYTEAFFGQGTRLTVV.